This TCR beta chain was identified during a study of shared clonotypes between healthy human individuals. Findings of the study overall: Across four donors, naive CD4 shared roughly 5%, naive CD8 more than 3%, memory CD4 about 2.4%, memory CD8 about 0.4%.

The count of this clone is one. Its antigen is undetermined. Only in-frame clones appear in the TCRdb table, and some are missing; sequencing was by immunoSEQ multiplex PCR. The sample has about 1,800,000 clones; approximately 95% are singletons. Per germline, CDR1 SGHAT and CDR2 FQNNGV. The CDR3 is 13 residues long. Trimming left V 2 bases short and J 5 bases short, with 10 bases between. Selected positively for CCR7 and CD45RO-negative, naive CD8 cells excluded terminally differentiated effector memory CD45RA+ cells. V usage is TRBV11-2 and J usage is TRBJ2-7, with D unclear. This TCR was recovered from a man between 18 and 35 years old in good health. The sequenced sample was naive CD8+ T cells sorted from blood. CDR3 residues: CASSLNGADEQYF. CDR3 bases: TGTGCCAGCAGCTTAAATGGTGCTGACGAGCAGTACTTC. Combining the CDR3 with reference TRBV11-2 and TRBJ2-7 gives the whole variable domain EAGVAQSPRYKIIEKRQSVAFWCNPISGHATLYWYQQILGQGPKLLIQFQNNGVVDDSQLPKDRFSAERLKGVDSTLKIQPAKLEDSAVYLCASSLNGADEQYFGPGTRLTVT.